This is a list of T cell receptor beta chains from one sample in a study of blood T cell repertoires in COVID-19. Profiling relied on immunoSEQ multiplex PCR, and the TCRdb table lists in-frame clones only, not all of them. The sample records about 410,000 clones, around 92% being singletons. The specimen was PBMCs or T cells enriched from blood (not recorded which). These receptors came from a woman between 25 and 40 years old who had recovered from COVID-19. Each CDR3 is given with its conserved first and last residue. Each record gives: V gene, J gene, CDR3 protein.

TRBV30	TRBJ1-5	CATDVGHLGGEPNQPQHF
TRBV2	TRBJ1-1	CASSLTPPGNAFF
TRBV10-3	TRBJ1-1	CAIKYRGDTEAFF
TRBV5-4	TRBJ1-4	CASSFDRATNEKLFF
TRBV5-4	TRBJ1-1	CASSLAGAGTEAFF
TRBV5-1	TRBJ1-2	CASSLTGLSYGYTF
TRBV3-1/TRBV3-2	TRBJ2-7	CASSRRQSYEQYF
TRBV2	TRBJ2-7	CASSELAALGKQYF
TRBV27	TRBJ1-5	CASSLRSLSNQPQHF
TRBV5-4	TRBJ1-1	CASSRQGRWTEAFF
TRBV6-2/TRBV6-3	TRBJ2-7	CASSGAYEQYF
TRBV12-5	TRBJ2-7	CASGLESGIPYEQYF
TRBV11-1	TRBJ1-1	CASSVSTGVNTEAFF
TRBV10-3	TRBJ2-3	CAISESTWAGGKHTQYF
TRBV2	TRBJ2-2	CASSETPDSAGELFF
TRBV5-1	TRBJ2-1	CASSLGSTSFYNEQFF
TRBV7-2	TRBJ1-5	CASSSGGGDYSNQPQHF
TRBV4-1	TRBJ2-1	CASSPLTVGTGNNEQFF
TRBV7-9	TRBJ1-1	CASSTTGGAGGTEAFF
TRBV4-3	TRBJ2-7	CASSQLAGPSSYEQYF
TRBV3-1/TRBV3-2	TRBJ2-3	CASSQPGLAGGRTDTQYF
TRBV6-5	TRBJ1-6	CAIEDRSSYNSPLHF
TRBV7-9	TRBJ2-2	CASSILAGGRTGELFF
TRBV18	TRBJ1-4	CASSPYQGDNEKLFF